The next 24 T cell receptor beta chains were all read from a single sample in a study of cytomegalovirus exposure and HLA in healthy donors. The PCR contained 60 Vbeta and 13 Jbeta primers. The assay was immunoSEQ multiplex PCR, and TCRdb's table has in-frame clones only and misses some. The sample records 150,000 to 200,000 clones, 82% being singletons. Specimen: PBMCs. Source of these receptors: a man between 40 and 49 years old in good health and CMV-seronegative.

This chain links TRBV5-4 with TRBJ1-1; a possible D gene is TRBD1 (5 bases). Trimming pared 4 bases from V and 6 bases from J, leaving 13 bases between. The CDR3 runs 13 residues. Per the germline V gene, CDR1 is SGHNT and CDR2 is YYREEE (reference sequence). The CDR3, as DNA: TGTGCCAGCAGCGCACAGGTAATGGCTGAAGCTTTCTTT. Protein: CASSAQVMAEAFF. Full variable domain (remainder filled in from reference TRBV5-4 and TRBJ1-1): ETGVTQSPTHLIKTRGQQVTLRCSSQSGHNTVSWYQQALGQGPQFIFQYYREEENGRGNFPPRFSGLQFPNYSSELNVNALELDDSALYLCASSAQVMAEAFFGQGTRLTVV.

V usage is TRBV28 and J usage is TRBJ2-7; 7 bases fit TRBD1. The V gene's germline CDR1 is MDHEN and CDR2 SYDVKM. With 10 bases clipped from V and 2 bases from J, the junction kept 14 bases outside the gene matches. The CDR3 consists of 15 residues. In DNA form, the CDR3 reads TGTGCCACCCACTGGGGCCCCCAGGGGGCCTACGAGCAGTACTTC. Residues: CATHWGPQGAYEQYF.

The V gene is TRBV18, the J gene TRBJ2-7, with TRBD1 identical over 9 bases. Looked up from germline, CDR1 is KGHSH and CDR2 is LQKENI. Trimming at V came to 1 base and at J to 3 bases, leaving 4 bases not matched to a gene. This CDR3 region has 15 residues. The DNA for the CDR3 is TGTGCCAGCTCACCACGGACAGGGGTAATCTACGAGCAGTACTTC. Protein product: CASSPRTGVIYEQYF.

This clone was counted a few times. This sequence joins TRBV4-2 and TRBJ2-2, with D unclear. Trimming took 0 bases from V and 6 from J, leaving 8 bases between them. This CDR3 region has 14 residues. CDR1 is LGHNA, CDR2 YNFKEQ, per germline. DNA of the CDR3: TGTGCCAGCAGCCAAGATCCGCGCTCCGGGGAGCTGTTTTTT. Its translation: CASSQDPRSGELFF.

This rearrangement joins TRBV5-6 to TRBJ2-7; D gene uncertain. Germline CDR1 SGHDT, CDR2 YYEEEE. The CDR3 is 12 amino acids. Trimming took 0 bases from V and 2 from J, leaving 3 bases between them. CDR3 region: CASSLAAYEQYF. The CDR3 DNA reads as TGTGCCAGCAGCTTGGCGGCCTACGAGCAGTACTTC. Full variable domain (rest looked up from reference TRBV5-6 and TRBJ2-7): DAGVTQSPTHLIKTRGQQVTLRCSPKSGHDTVSWYQQALGQGPQFIFQYYEEEERQRGNFPDRFSGHQFPNYSSELNVNALLLGDSALYLCASSLAAYEQYFGPGTRLTVT.

The CDR3 DNA sequence: TGTGCCAGCAGCCAAGTTTCCAGCGGGAGCACAGATACGCAGTATTTT. It is translated as CASSQVSSGSTDTQYF. The rearrangement joins TRBV4-2 to TRBJ2-3, with D tentatively TRBD2 (6 bases). Germline-derived CDR1 and CDR2 are LGHNA and YNFKEQ. This CDR3 is built from 16 residues. V shed 1 base and J shed 0 bases, with 11 bases lying between them.

The sample holds one count of this clone. CDR3 in DNA: TGTGCCAGCAGCCCCGGGACAGGGGTGGTACCCTACGAGCAGTACTTC. Translated: CASSPGTGVVPYEQYF. V usage is TRBV9 and J usage is TRBJ2-7; TRBD1 agrees at 10 bases. Germline V CDR1 and CDR2: SGDLS, YYNGEE. With V trimmed by 4 bases and J by 2 bases, 9 bases remained unmatched. The CDR3 is made up of 16 amino acids.

The rearrangement links TRBV6-5 to TRBJ2-5; possibly TRBD2 for D (5 bases). V lost 0 bases and J 4 bases, leaving 15 bases between the germline ends. CDR1 is MNHEY, CDR2 SVGAGI, per germline. This CDR3 region has 16 residues. The CDR3 reads CASSYSSLEVGETQYF. The CDR3 DNA follows: TGTGCCAGCAGTTACTCGAGTTTGGAGGTTGGAGAGACCCAGTACTTC.

The V call is TRBV4-2, the J call TRBJ2-3, with 9 bases lining up with TRBD2. Germline-derived CDR1 and CDR2 are LGHNA and YNFKEQ. The CDR3 sequence is 19 residues long. V lost 2 bases and J lost 4; bases outside the gene matches: 16. The CDR3 region has the DNA TGTGCCAGCAGCCAAACAGCGATAAAGGGACTAGCAAGGGCAGATACGCAGTATTTT. Translated, it gives CASSQTAIKGLARADTQYF.

The chain's CDR3 is CASSYMPGQGTYEQYF. The CDR3, as DNA: TGTGCCAGCAGCTACATGCCGGGACAGGGTACGTACGAGCAGTACTTC. The genes are TRBV28 and TRBJ2-7; TRBD1 agrees at 9 bases. Germline values: CDR1 MDHEN, CDR2 SYDVKM. After removal of 6 bases from V and 4 bases from J, the junction contained 13 bases not matched to a gene. The CDR3 length is 16 residues.

This clone has just one count. This specimen includes other DNA sequences encoding the same CDR3. The CDR3 DNA reads as TGTGCCAGCAGTTACCGGGCTAGCGGGGGCTACGAGCAGTACTTC. It is translated as CASSYRASGGYEQYF. This chain joins TRBV6-5 and TRBJ2-7; TRBD2 matches 10 bases. The germline gives CDR1 MNHEY, CDR2 SVGAGI. The ends lost 2 bases at V and 3 bases at J; junction bases unmatched: 4. The CDR3 has 15 amino acids.

The chain combines TRBV27 with TRBJ1-2; a weak D match, TRBD1 (6 bases). Between the trimmed V and J ends, which lost 6 bases and 6 bases, there was a span of 14 bases. CDR1 and CDR2 (germline): MNHEY, SMNVEV (reference sequence). The CDR3 loop spans 13 amino acids. The CDR3 DNA follows: TGTGCCAGCAGGGGGAGAAACAGGGATGGCTACACCTTC. Protein sequence: CASRGRNRDGYTF.

This chain uses TRBV28 with TRBJ2-5; D gene ambiguous. Deletions cut 5 bases from V and 1 base from J, with 11 bases between. The CDR3 runs 14 residues. Germline V gene sequence: CDR1 MDHEN, CDR2 SYDVKM. CDR3 nucleotides: TGTGCCAGCAGTGTGAACCAGTTCCAAGAGACCCAGTACTTC. Its translation is CASSVNQFQETQYF.

The chain employs TRBV4-2 and TRBJ2-7; 13 nucleotides match TRBD2. Germline lookup yields CDR1 LGHNA and CDR2 YNFKEQ. The CDR3 consists of 16 residues. V shed 3 bases, J shed 3 bases, and the junction held 5 bases outside the gene matches. CDR3 coding DNA: TGTGCCAGCAGCCAGGGATGGACTAGCGGGAGCTACGAGCAGTACTTC. Protein: CASSQGWTSGSYEQYF.

The chain carries TRBV18 and TRBJ1-1, with 7 positions matching TRBD1. The V segment lost 2 bases and the J segment 7 bases; nucleotides outside the gene matches: 7. There are 14 residues in the CDR3. Germline V lookup: CDR1 KGHSH, CDR2 LQKENI. The DNA for the CDR3 is TGTGCCAGCTCACCAGACAGGGCCAGAGGTGAAGCTTTCTTT. This codes for CASSPDRARGEAFF.

This clone was picked up a small number of times. The chain links TRBV10-3 to TRBJ2-4, with unresolved D. This CDR3 region has 15 residues. The germline V and J ends were trimmed by 2 bases and 1 base, with 9 bases remaining between them. Germline CDR1 ENHRY, CDR2 SYGVKD. The CDR3 sequence is CAISEAVSAKNIQYF. CDR3 nucleotide sequence: TGTGCCATCAGTGAGGCAGTTTCTGCCAAAAACATTCAGTACTTC.

The chain carries TRBV29-1 and TRBJ1-2; D uncertain. The germline V and J ends were trimmed by 3 bases and 7 bases, with 12 bases remaining between them. Germline V lookup: CDR1 SQVTM, CDR2 ANQGSEA. The CDR3 contains 12 residues. In nucleotides, the CDR3 is TGCAGCGTTGACGCCCGCGTTTCTGGCTACACCTTC. Translated: CSVDARVSGYTF.

This chain joins TRBV30 and TRBJ1-4, with D uncertain. The V gene's germline CDR1 is GTSNPN and CDR2 SVGIG (reference sequence). This CDR3 is 13 amino acids long. The germline V and J ends were trimmed by 4 bases and 5 bases, with 11 bases remaining between them. The CDR3 region has the DNA TGTGCCTGGATGGCAGGTATAAATGAAAAACTGTTTTTT. Protein product: CAWMAGINEKLFF.

J is TRBJ2-7 and V is TRBV9; 12 bases line up with TRBD1. Per the germline V gene, CDR1 is SGDLS and CDR2 is YYNGEE. V trimming: 4 bases; J trimming: 7 bases; junction bases outside the gene matches: 12. The CDR3 totals 16 residues. The CDR3 DNA follows: TGTGCCAGCAGCCCGTTATTGGGACAGGGGGCAGGGGAGCAGTACTTC. Protein product: CASSPLLGQGAGEQYF.

This chain links TRBV2 with TRBJ1-2, with a possible D match to TRBD1 (6 bases). The germline gives CDR1 SNHLY, CDR2 FYNNEI. The CDR3 is 14 residues long. V lost 10 bases and J 2 bases, leaving 17 bases between the germline ends. CDR3 residues: CATAIFDRNYGYTF. The CDR3 DNA sequence: TGTGCCACCGCTATATTCGACAGGAACTATGGCTACACCTTC.

The CDR3 nucleotides are TGTGCCAGCAGCGTAGCGAGGACTTCCCTTAGCGATGAGCAGTTCTTC. Amino acids: CASSVARTSLSDEQFF. The genes are TRBV9 and TRBJ2-1; D possibly corresponds to TRBD2 (5 bases). CDR3 length: 16 amino acids. The germline V and J ends were trimmed by 0 bases and 8 bases, with 18 bases remaining between them. Germline V gene data show CDR1 as SGDLS and CDR2 as YYNGEE.

This chain joins TRBV27 and TRBJ1-3; no firm D call. Germline CDR1 and CDR2: MNHEY and SMNVEV (reference sequence). Trimming cost V 10 bases and J 3 bases, with 7 bases left between them. The CDR3 is 11 amino acids. The CDR3 protein is CATRVGNTIYF. The CDR3 DNA sequence: TGTGCCACCCGGGTTGGAAACACCATATATTTT.

The genes are TRBV7-2 and TRBJ1-4, with 11 bases that match TRBD1. CDR3 size: 17 residues. V trimming: 2 bases; J trimming: 6 bases; junction bases outside the gene matches: 8. Per the germline V gene, CDR1 is SGHTA and CDR2 is FQGNSA. The CDR3 DNA is TGTGCCAGCAGCTTACGCCGCCCGGGACAGGGGGATGAAAAACTGTTTTTT. Translation gives CASSLRRPGQGDEKLFF.

The genes are TRBV11-2 and TRBJ1-4; tentatively, D is TRBD1 (5 bases). This CDR3 is built from 15 residues. Trimming took 2 bases from V and 6 from J, leaving 13 bases between them. CDR1 is SGHAT and CDR2 is FQNNGV in the germline V gene. The CDR3 here is CASSLQPGLHEKLFF. CDR3 DNA sequence: TGTGCCAGCAGCTTACAACCGGGACTGCATGAAAAACTGTTTTTT.